This T cell receptor (beta chain) derives from a study of blood T cell repertoires in COVID-19. Produced via immunoSEQ multiplex PCR; TCRdb's table is partial and in-frame only. The sample has 130,000 or so clones, more than 65% seen once. Germline loops: CDR1 MNHEY, CDR2 SVGAGI. CDR3 length equals 15 residues. The junction had 10 bases not matched to a gene; V was cut back by 9 bases and J by 2 bases. Sequenced sample: peripheral blood. The chain carries TRBV6-5 and TRBJ2-3; 8 bases align to TRBD1. The sequence was collected from a woman between 70 and 85 years old with acute or convalescent COVID-19. CDR3 coding DNA: TGTGCCAGTTACCGCGGGACAGGACACACAGATACGCAGTATTTT. The encoded protein is CASYRGTGHTDTQYF.